This TCR beta chain was found in a study of blood T cell repertoires in COVID-19. The wider study: The United States, Italy and Spain supplied acute and convalescent COVID-19 samples. The analysed material was cDNA or gDNA that came from T cells, B-cell-depleted T cells, or PBMCs.

V was pared by 5 bases and J by 0 bases, with 16 bases between. From germline, CDR1 is SEHNR and CDR2 FQNEAQ (reference sequence). This CDR3 spans 16 amino acids. In the authors' methods: Counts of nucleated cells, estimated from reference gene primer amplification, were obtained. TCRdb keeps only in-frame clones here, not all; method: immunoSEQ multiplex PCR. V and J calls plus clone size are reproduced from that table; the DNA served to infer D and trimming. Found here are 87,000 or so clones, over 75% of them singletons; the top ten hold roughly 2.1%. The receptor was isolated from a woman in her 70s with acute or convalescent COVID-19. Sequences were obtained from peripheral blood. The genes are TRBV7-9 and TRBJ1-1; possible D gene TRBD1, 5 bases. The CDR3 is CASSPSGRGVNTEAFF. The CDR3 DNA reads as TGTGCCAGCAGCCCCTCGGGGAGGGGCGTGAACACTGAAGCTTTCTTT. The complete variable domain, with remaining parts taken from reference TRBV7-9 and TRBJ1-1, reads DTGVSQNPRHKITKRGQNVTFRCDPISEHNRLYWYRQTLGQGPEFLTYFQNEAQLEKSRLLSDRFSAERPKGSFSTLEIQRTEQGDSAMYLCASSPSGRGVNTEAFFGQGTRLTVV.